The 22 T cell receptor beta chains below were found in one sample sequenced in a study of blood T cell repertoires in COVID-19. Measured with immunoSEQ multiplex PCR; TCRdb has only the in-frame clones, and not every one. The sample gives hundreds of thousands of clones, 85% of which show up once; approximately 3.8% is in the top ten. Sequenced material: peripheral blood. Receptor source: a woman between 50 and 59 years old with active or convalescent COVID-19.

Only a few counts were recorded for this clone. This chain's CDR3 is CAWSVTGLANYGYTF. The CDR3 DNA reads TGTGCCTGGAGTGTGACTGGACTCGCTAACTATGGCTACACCTTC. V is TRBV30 and J is TRBJ1-2; D not resolved. From germline, CDR1 is GTSNPN and CDR2 SVGIG (reference sequence). Trimming removed 0 bases from V and 0 bases from J, with 11 bases in between. This CDR3 contains 15 residues.

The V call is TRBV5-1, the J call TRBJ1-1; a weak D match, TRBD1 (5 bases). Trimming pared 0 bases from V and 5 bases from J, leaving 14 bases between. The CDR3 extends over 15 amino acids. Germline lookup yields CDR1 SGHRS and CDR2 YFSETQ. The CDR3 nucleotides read TGCGCCAGCAGCTTGGCGGGGGGGTCGGTAACTGAAGCTTTCTTT. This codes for CASSLAGGSVTEAFF.

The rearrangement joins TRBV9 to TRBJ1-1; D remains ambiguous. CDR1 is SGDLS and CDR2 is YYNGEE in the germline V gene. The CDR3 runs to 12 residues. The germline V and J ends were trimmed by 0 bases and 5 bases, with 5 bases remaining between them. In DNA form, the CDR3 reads TGTGCCAGCAGCGTAGACGGTACTGAAGCTTTCTTT. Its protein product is CASSVDGTEAFF.

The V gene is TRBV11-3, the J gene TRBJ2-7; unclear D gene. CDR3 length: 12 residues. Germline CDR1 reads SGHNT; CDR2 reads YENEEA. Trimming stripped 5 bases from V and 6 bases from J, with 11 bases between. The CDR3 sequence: CASSQNIGEQYF. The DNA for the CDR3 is TGTGCCAGCAGCCAAAACATTGGCGAGCAGTACTTC.

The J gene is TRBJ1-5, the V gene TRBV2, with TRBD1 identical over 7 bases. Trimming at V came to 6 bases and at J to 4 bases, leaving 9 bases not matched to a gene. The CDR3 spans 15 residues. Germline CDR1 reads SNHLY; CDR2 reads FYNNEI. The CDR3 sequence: CASSRGTATNQPQHF. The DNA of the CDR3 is TGTGCCAGCAGCCGTGGGACAGCAACTAATCAGCCCCAGCATTTT.

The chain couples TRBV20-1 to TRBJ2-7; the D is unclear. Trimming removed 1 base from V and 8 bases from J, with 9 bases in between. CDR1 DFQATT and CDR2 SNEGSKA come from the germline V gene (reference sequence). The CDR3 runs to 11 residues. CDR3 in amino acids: CSARGAGKQYF. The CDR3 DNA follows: TGCAGTGCTAGAGGGGCTGGCAAGCAGTACTTC.

The CDR3 DNA reads as TGTGCCAGCAGTTATCAGGGCTATGGCTACACCTTC. This encodes CASSYQGYGYTF. The V and J genes are TRBV28 and TRBJ1-2; D is perhaps TRBD1 (5 bases). From germline, CDR1 is MDHEN and CDR2 SYDVKM. The CDR3 loop spans 12 amino acids. Trimming removed 4 bases at V and 4 bases at J, with 7 bases between.

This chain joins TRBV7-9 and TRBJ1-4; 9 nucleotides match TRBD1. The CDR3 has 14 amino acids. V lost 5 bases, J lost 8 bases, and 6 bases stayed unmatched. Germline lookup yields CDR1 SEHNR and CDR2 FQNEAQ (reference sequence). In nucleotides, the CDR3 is TGTGCCAGCAGCATACAGGGGGCGCAAGAAAAACTGTTTTTT. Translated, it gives CASSIQGAQEKLFF.

CDR3 sequence: CASSLDDGLAGDTQYF. The CDR3 coding sequence is TGTGCCAGCAGCTTAGACGATGGTCTAGCGGGAGATACGCAGTATTTT. The V gene is TRBV7-8, the J gene TRBJ2-3; TRBD2 matches 8 bases. CDR3 length: 16 residues. V dropped 1 base and J dropped 5; count of bases not matched to a gene: 8. Looked up from germline, CDR1 is SGHVS and CDR2 is FQNEAQ.

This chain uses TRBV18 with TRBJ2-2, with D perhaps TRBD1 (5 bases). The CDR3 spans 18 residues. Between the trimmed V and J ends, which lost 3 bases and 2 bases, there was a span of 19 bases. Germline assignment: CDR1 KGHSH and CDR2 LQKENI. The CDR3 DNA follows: TGTGCCAGCTCACCTTCTTTAAGTCGAAGGGGCAACACCGGGGAGCTGTTTTTT. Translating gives CASSPSLSRRGNTGELFF.

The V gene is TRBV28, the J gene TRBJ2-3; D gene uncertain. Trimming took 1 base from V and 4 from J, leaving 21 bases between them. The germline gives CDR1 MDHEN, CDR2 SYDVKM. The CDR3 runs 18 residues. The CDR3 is CASSLSEYRILVADTQYF. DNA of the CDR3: TGTGCCAGCAGTTTATCAGAGTACCGAATTCTAGTCGCAGATACGCAGTATTTT.

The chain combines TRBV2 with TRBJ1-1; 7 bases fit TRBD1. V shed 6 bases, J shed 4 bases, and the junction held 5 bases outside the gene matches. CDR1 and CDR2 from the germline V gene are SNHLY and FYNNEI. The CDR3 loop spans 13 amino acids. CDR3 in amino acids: CASSMTGSTEAFF. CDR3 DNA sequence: TGTGCCAGCAGCATGACAGGGTCCACTGAAGCTTTCTTT.

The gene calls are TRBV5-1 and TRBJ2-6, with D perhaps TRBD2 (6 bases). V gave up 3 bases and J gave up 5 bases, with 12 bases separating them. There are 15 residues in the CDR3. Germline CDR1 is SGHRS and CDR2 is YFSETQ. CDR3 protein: CASSSGGARANVLTF. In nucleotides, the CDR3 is TGCGCCAGCAGCTCCGGCGGGGCCCGGGCCAACGTCCTGACTTTC.

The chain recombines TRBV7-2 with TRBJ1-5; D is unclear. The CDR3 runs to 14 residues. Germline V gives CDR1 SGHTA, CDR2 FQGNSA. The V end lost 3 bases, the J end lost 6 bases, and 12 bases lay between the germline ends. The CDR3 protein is CASSFDPGGQPQHF. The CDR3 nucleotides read TGTGCCAGCAGCTTCGACCCGGGAGGTCAGCCCCAGCATTTT.

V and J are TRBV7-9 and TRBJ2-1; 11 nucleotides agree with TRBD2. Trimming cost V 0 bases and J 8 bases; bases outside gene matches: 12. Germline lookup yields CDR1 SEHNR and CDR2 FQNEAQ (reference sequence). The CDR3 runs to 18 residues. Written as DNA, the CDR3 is TGTGCCAGCAGCTTAGCAATCCGTGGTAGCGGGAGGGTTGATGAGCAGTTCTTC. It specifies CASSLAIRGSGRVDEQFF.

The CDR3 DNA follows: TGTGCCAGCAGCTTACGCCCGGGACTAGGAGGCGCAGAGACCCAGTACTTC. Translated, it gives CASSLRPGLGGAETQYF. The chain uses TRBV11-2 and TRBJ2-5; 8 bases are shared with TRBD2. The CDR3 length is 17 residues. Per the germline V gene, CDR1 is SGHAT and CDR2 is FQNNGV. J lost 4 bases, V lost 2 bases, and 12 bases had no gene match.

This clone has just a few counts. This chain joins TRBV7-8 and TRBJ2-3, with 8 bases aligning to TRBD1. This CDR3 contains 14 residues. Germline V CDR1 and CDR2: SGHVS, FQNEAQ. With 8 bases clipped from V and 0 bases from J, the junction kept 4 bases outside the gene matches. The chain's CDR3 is CASANRGSTDTQYF. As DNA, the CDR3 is TGTGCCAGCGCGAACAGGGGGAGCACAGATACGCAGTATTTT.

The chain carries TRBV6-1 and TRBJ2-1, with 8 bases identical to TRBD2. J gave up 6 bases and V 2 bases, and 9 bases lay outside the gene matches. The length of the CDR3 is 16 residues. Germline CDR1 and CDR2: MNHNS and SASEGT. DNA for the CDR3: TGTGCCAGCAGTGAAAGGGGCCCCGGGACTAGCAATGAGCAGTTCTTC. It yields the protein CASSERGPGTSNEQFF.

The CDR3 here is CARRGGAGGGRDDSGYEQYF. CDR3 DNA sequence: TGCGCCCGCCGCGGCGGGGCCGGGGGGGGGCGCGATGACAGTGGGTACGAGCAGTACTTC. The chain recombines TRBV5-1 with TRBJ2-7; 8 bases fit TRBD2. V shed 10 bases, J shed 4 bases, and the junction held 31 bases outside the gene matches. The germline V gene has CDR1 SGHRS and CDR2 YFSETQ. This CDR3 has 20 amino acids.

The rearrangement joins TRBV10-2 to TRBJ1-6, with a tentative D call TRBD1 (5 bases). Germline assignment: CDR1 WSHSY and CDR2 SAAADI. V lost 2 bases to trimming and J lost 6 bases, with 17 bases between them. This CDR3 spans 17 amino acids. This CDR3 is CASSELGLRASNSPLHF. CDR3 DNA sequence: TGCGCCAGCAGTGAGCTGGGCCTCAGGGCGAGTAATTCACCCCTCCACTTT.

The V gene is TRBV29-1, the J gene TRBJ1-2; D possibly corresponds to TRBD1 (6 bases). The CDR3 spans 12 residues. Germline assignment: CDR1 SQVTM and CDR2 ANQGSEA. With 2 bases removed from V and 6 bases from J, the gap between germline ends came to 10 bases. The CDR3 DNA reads TGCAGCGTTGAAAGGGGGACGGATGGCTACACCTTC. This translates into CSVERGTDGYTF.

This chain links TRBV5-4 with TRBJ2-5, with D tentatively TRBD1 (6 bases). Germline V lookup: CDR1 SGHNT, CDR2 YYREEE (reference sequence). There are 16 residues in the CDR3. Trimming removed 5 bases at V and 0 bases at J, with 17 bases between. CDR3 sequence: CASRPGQTDYQETQYF. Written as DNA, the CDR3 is TGTGCCAGCAGACCCGGACAGACTGATTACCAAGAGACCCAGTACTTC.